These 23 T cell receptor beta chains share one sample of origin, sequenced in a study of T cells in women clearing cervical HPV infection. The method was immunoSEQ multiplex PCR; TCRdb's version includes in-frame clones alone and lacks a portion of them. The data include over 20,000 clones; the top ten clones carry around 3.9%. Sequenced input: blood buffy coat. The receptors originated from a woman aged 18 to 75 with a cervical HPV16 infection that either progressed to CIN3+ or cleared (not recorded which).

Judged by frequency, this clone is medium-sized (0.01 to 0.1%). The CDR3 end is not reached by the read, which stops 3 residues before it; the germline J gene fills it in. The J gene is TRBJ2-3, the V gene TRBV2; 10 bases are a match to TRBD2. This CDR3 contains 15 residues. Losses at the gene ends were 8 bases for V and 3 bases for J; bases not matched to a gene: 8. Germline-derived CDR1 and CDR2 are SNHLY and FYNNEI. Incomplete CDR3 DNA: TGTGCCAGCGGACCTAGCGGGGGAGAGACAGATACG. It encodes CASGPSGGETDT. The complete CDR3 sequence is CASGPSGGETDTQYF.

With respect to this clone: The read finishes 3 residues shy of the CDR3 end, and the germline J gene is used to complete it. The rearrangement links TRBV7-9 to TRBJ1-2; 10 positions match TRBD1. CDR1 is SEHNR, CDR2 FQNEAQ, per germline (reference sequence). The CDR3 sequence is 14 residues long. CDR3 loop: CASSLGQGAYDYTF. Partial CDR3 DNA: TGTGCCAGCAGCTTAGGACAGGGGGCGTACGAC.

With regard to this clone: The read falls 3 residues short of the CDR3 end, and the missing part is taken from the germline J gene. This chain uses TRBV29-1 with TRBJ1-2; 10 bases align to TRBD1. This CDR3 region has 15 residues. The V gene end was trimmed by 0 bases and the J gene end by 3 bases; junction bases not matched to a gene: 4. Germline V gene sequence: CDR1 SQVTM, CDR2 ANQGSEA. The sequenced CDR3 bases are TGCAGCGTTGAAGAGGGACAGGGGTTCGACTATGGC. Translation: CSVEEGQGFDYG. The CDR3 as a whole reads CSVEEGQGFDYGYTF.

A word on this clone: The read terminates 3 residues ahead of where the CDR3 ends, so the germline J gene completes it. The gene calls are TRBV19 and TRBJ1-2, with D possibly being TRBD1 (5 bases). Germline assignment: CDR1 LNHDA and CDR2 SQIVND (reference sequence). The CDR3 sequence is 14 residues long. The sequenced part of the CDR3 DNA is TGTGCCAGTAGTATTAGGGACTGGGGCTACGAC. It yields the protein CASSIRDWGYD. The full CDR3 protein reads CASSIRDWGYDYTF.

Notes on this clone: Sequencing ends 3 residues short of the CDR3 end; the germline J gene provides the rest. This chain links TRBV5-1 with TRBJ2-5; possible D gene TRBD1, 6 bases. Trimming cost V 0 bases and J 1 base, with 7 bases left between them. CDR3 length: 14 residues. CDR1 and CDR2 (germline): SGHRS, YFSETQ. The covered CDR3 bases are TGCGCCAGCAGCTTGGCAGGGGTCCAAGAGACC. It specifies CASSLAGVQET. The CDR3 as a whole reads CASSLAGVQETQYF.

A word on this clone: The read ends 3 residues shy of where the CDR3 ends; the end is completed using the germline J gene. The chain employs TRBV7-2 and TRBJ2-4; D is unresolved. Germline V gene sequence: CDR1 SGHTA, CDR2 FQGNSA. The CDR3 totals 13 residues. The covered CDR3 bases are TGTGCCAGCAGCTTGGGCCGAGGCGATGGT. Its protein product is CASSLGRGDG. The CDR3 in its entirety is CASSLGRGDGQYF.

Regarding this clone: Compared with germline, one end of the junction differs, possibly owing to a read error. Here the CDR3 reads CASSQGLGDYNEQFF. CDR3 bases read: TGCGCCAGCAGCCAAGGACTAGGGGATTACAATGAG. The chain employs TRBV4-2 and TRBJ2-1, with TRBD2 identical over 7 bases. The missing CDR3 end, 3 residues past where the read stops, is filled in from the germline J gene. CDR1 LGHNA and CDR2 YNFKEQ come from the germline V gene. This CDR3 comprises 15 residues.

Comments on this clone: The DNA ends 3 residues before the CDR3 does, and the rest of the CDR3 is filled in from the germline J gene. The V gene is TRBV5-1, the J gene TRBJ2-6; 9 bases match TRBD1. The CDR3 consists of 19 residues. The V gene end was trimmed by 3 bases and the J gene end by 1 base; junction bases not matched to a gene: 11. CDR1 is SGHRS, CDR2 YFSETQ, per germline. Incomplete CDR3 DNA: TGCGCCAGCAGCTACTCTGGGACAGGGTCCCTATCTGGGGCCAACGTC. As protein: CASSYSGTGSLSGANV. The complete CDR3 reads CASSYSGTGSLSGANVLTF. The full variable domain, completed using reference TRBV5-1 and TRBJ2-6, is KAGVTQTPRYLIKTRGQQVTLSCSPISGHRSVSWYQQTPGQGLQFLFEYFSETQRNKGNFPGRFSGRQFSNSRSEMNVSTLELGDSALYLCASSYSGTGSLSGANVLTFGAGSRLTVL.

A note on this clone: The CDR3 goes on 3 residues after the read ends, and that part is filled in from the germline J gene. The rearrangement joins TRBV7-9 to TRBJ1-4; TRBD1 is a possible D gene (5 bases). This CDR3 is built from 12 residues. CDR1 and CDR2 from the germline V gene are SEHNR and FQNEAQ (reference sequence). CDR3 DNA (partial): TGTGCCAGCAGGTCTGGGGCCAACGTA. Protein product: CASRSGANV. The whole CDR3 reads CASRSGANVLFF.

About this clone: Read sequence stops 3 residues before the CDR3 end, and the germline J gene provides the missing end. This rearrangement joins TRBV18 to TRBJ1-2, with 7 bases matching TRBD1. Germline assignment: CDR1 KGHSH and CDR2 LQKENI. The CDR3 extends over 13 amino acids. CDR3 in amino acids: CASSPATGTDYTF. The part of the CDR3 DNA that was read is TGTGCCAGCTCACCGGCGACAGGGACCGAC.

As to this clone: The sequence runs out 3 residues before the end of the CDR3; the remainder is reconstructed from the germline J gene. This chain connects TRBV5-1 to TRBJ1-2, with TRBD1 as a possible D gene (5 bases). Trimming cost V 0 bases and J 1 base, with 10 bases left between them. Germline lookup yields CDR1 SGHRS and CDR2 YFSETQ. The CDR3 is 15 amino acids. Partial CDR3 DNA: TGCGCCAGCAGCTTGGCAGGGAGTGATAACTATGGC. Amino acid sequence: CASSLAGSDNYG. From start to end, the CDR3 is CASSLAGSDNYGYTF.

About this clone itself: The CDR3 end falls 3 residues outside the read, so it is completed with the germline J gene. The chain recombines TRBV7-2 with TRBJ1-2; D remains ambiguous. The CDR3 spans 15 residues. Germline V CDR1 and CDR2: SGHTA, FQGNSA. Trimming stripped 5 bases from V and 0 bases from J, with 13 bases between. The CDR3 protein is CASSPTRLANYGYTF. CDR3 DNA, as far as it was read: TGTGCCAGCAGCCCTACCCGTCTAGCTAACTATGGC.

Concerning this clone itself: The read stops 3 residues short of the end of the CDR3; the missing end is completed from the germline J gene. The rearrangement joins TRBV7-2 to TRBJ1-5; TRBD1 agrees at 9 bases. Trimming cost V 2 bases and J 3 bases; bases outside gene matches: 2. This CDR3 has 15 residues. From germline, CDR1 is SGHTA and CDR2 FQGNSA. CDR3 amino acids: CASSLTGGFNQPQHF. The sequenced CDR3 bases are TGTGCCAGCAGCTTAACAGGGGGCTTCAATCAGCCC.

About this clone: The DNA ends 3 residues before the CDR3 does, and the rest of the CDR3 is filled in from the germline J gene. V is TRBV18 and J is TRBJ1-2; TRBD1 might be the D (5 bases). CDR3 length equals 13 residues. Germline V gives CDR1 KGHSH, CDR2 LQKENI. Trimming shortened V by 4 bases and J by 0 bases, and 6 bases separated the two germline ends. The sequenced CDR3 bases are TGTGCCAGCTCACTGGACACTAACTATGGC. This sequence encodes CASSLDTNYG. The CDR3 in full is CASSLDTNYGYTF.

The covered CDR3 bases are TGTGCCAGCAGCTTGGGGGCTGGGAACACTGAA. Encoded protein: CASSLGAGNTE. The full-length CDR3 reads as CASSLGAGNTEAFF. This chain uses TRBV5-4 with TRBJ1-1; no clear D. The read gets to within 3 residues of the CDR3 end, and the germline J gene fills in the rest. The CDR3 has 14 residues. Germline V gene data show CDR1 as SGHNT and CDR2 as YYREEE (reference sequence). Trimming left V 0 bases short and J 1 base short, with 7 bases between.

Comment on this clone: Read data end 3 residues before the CDR3 end; the end is taken from the germline J gene. The V gene is TRBV19, the J gene TRBJ1-2; TRBD1 matches 10 bases. The CDR3 length is 15 residues. Trimming took 5 bases from V and 6 from J; bases not matched to a gene: 9. The germline V gene encodes CDR1 LNHDA and CDR2 SQIVND (reference sequence). The CDR3 spells CASSLGTGDFHGYTF. CDR3 DNA, as far as it was read: TGTGCCAGTAGTCTCGGGACAGGGGATTTCCATGGC. The entire variable domain, with the rest obtained from reference TRBV19 and TRBJ1-2, is as follows: DGGITQSPKYLFRKEGQNVTLSCEQNLNHDAMYWYRQDPGQGLRLIYYSQIVNDFQKGDIAEGYSVSREKKESFPLTVTSAQKNPTAFYLCASSLGTGDFHGYTFGSGTRLTVV.

As to this clone: The sequence runs out 3 residues before the end of the CDR3; the remainder is reconstructed from the germline J gene. This chain links TRBV20-1 with TRBJ2-7, with TRBD2 as a possible D gene (7 bases). V lost 4 bases, J lost 5 bases, and 21 bases lay in between. The CDR3 has 15 amino acids. Germline V lookup: CDR1 DFQATT, CDR2 SNEGSKA (reference sequence). Here the CDR3 reads CSAIGGGATFDEQYF. The CDR3 DNA, read in part, is TGCAGTGCTATAGGTGGGGGGGCCACGTTTGACGAG.

Remarks on this clone: From the germline J gene comes the end of the CDR3, since the read stops 3 residues before it. J is TRBJ2-5 and V is TRBV5-4; D gene unclear. Trimming left V 0 bases short and J 1 base short, with 7 bases between. The CDR3 contains 14 residues. CDR1 is SGHNT, CDR2 YYREEE, per germline (reference sequence). The CDR3: CASSLDTSQETQYF. The CDR3 DNA, read in part, is TGTGCCAGCAGCTTGGATACCAGCCAAGAGACC.

CDR3 in amino acids: CASSIPGPLEEPQYF. The sequenced CDR3 bases are TGTGCCAGTAGTATACCAGGTCCCCTCGAGGAGCCG. The chain recombines TRBV19 with TRBJ2-3; D ambiguous. The read ends 3 residues early relative to the CDR3; the germline J gene fills the gap. The CDR3 consists of 15 residues. Germline V gene lookup returns CDR1 LNHDA and CDR2 SQIVND (reference sequence).

About this clone: The CDR3 end is not reached by the read, which stops 3 residues before it; the germline J gene fills it in. V and J are TRBV29-1 and TRBJ1-1, with TRBD1 identical over 7 bases. Trimming took 6 bases from V and 5 from J; bases not matched to a gene: 9. The CDR3 contains 13 residues. Germline V gene sequence: CDR1 SQVTM, CDR2 ANQGSEA. Incomplete CDR3 DNA: TGCAGCGTGAGAACAGGGGATAGGACTGAA. It yields the protein CSVRTGDRTE. The entire CDR3 protein is CSVRTGDRTEAFF.

To note about this clone: The missing CDR3 end, 3 residues past where the read stops, is filled in from the germline J gene. This rearrangement joins TRBV7-3 to TRBJ1-3, with D perhaps matching TRBD1 (5 bases). CDR3 length equals 15 residues. Germline values: CDR1 SGHTA, CDR2 FQGTGA. Trimming pared 1 base from V and 2 bases from J, leaving 9 bases between. The covered CDR3 bases are TGTGCCAGCAGCTTAAATCAGGGCCCTGGAAACACC. Protein: CASSLNQGPGNT. The complete CDR3 protein is CASSLNQGPGNTIYF.

Comments on this clone: Read data end 3 residues before the CDR3 end; the end is taken from the germline J gene. The genes are TRBV18 and TRBJ1-6, with 10 bases lining up with TRBD1. Trimming cost V 5 bases and J 9 bases; bases outside gene matches: 7. Germline values: CDR1 KGHSH, CDR2 LQKENI. The CDR3 length is 15 residues. CDR3 in amino acids: CASSTGQGRGSPLHF. The covered CDR3 bases are TGTGCCAGCTCAACGGGACAGGGGAGAGGTTCACCC.

On this clone itself: The CDR3 is cut off 3 residues early in the read; its end comes from the germline J gene. This sequence joins TRBV2 and TRBJ1-2; D unresolved. Germline CDR1 reads SNHLY; CDR2 reads FYNNEI. The length of the CDR3 is 15 residues. The CDR3 here is CASSEGGPTYNDYTF. The CDR3 DNA, read in part, is TGTGCCAGCAGTGAAGGTGGGCCAACCTACAATGAC.